This TCR beta chain was recorded in a study of blood T cell repertoires in COVID-19. Germline V gives CDR1 LNHNV, CDR2 YYDKDF (reference sequence). The CDR3 consists of 16 residues. The V end lost 2 bases, the J end lost 1 base, and 13 bases lay between the germline ends. The data were produced by immunoSEQ multiplex PCR, yet TCRdb's version contains in-frame clones alone and is incomplete. The profile shows over 90,000 clones, more than 70% of them singletons. This sequence originates from a woman aged 55 to 70 with acute or convalescent COVID-19. Specimen: peripheral blood. The chain combines TRBV15 with TRBJ2-3, with a possible D match to TRBD2 (5 bases). CDR3 sequence reads: CATSRNEGPRTDTQYF. The CDR3 bases are TGTGCCACCAGCAGAAATGAGGGTCCTCGCACAGATACGCAGTATTTT.